The following is a T cell receptor beta chain sequence with its context. The data were taken from a study of T cell changes during pregnancy in multiple sclerosis. V was clipped by 4 bases and J by 4 bases, with 23 bases between them. The CDR3 loop spans 17 amino acids. The germline V gene encodes CDR1 SGHRS and CDR2 YFSETQ. The repertoire was sequenced with immunoSEQ multiplex PCR; TCRdb's copy has only in-frame clones and lacks some. The repertoire holds 30,000 to 40,000 clones, approximately 90% seen once, with around 0.78% in the top ten. V gene TRBV5-1 combines with J gene TRBJ1-2, with no clear D. The clonotype originates from a female donor with multiple sclerosis, enrolled in a pregnancy study. Sample: CD4+ T cells from peripheral blood mononuclear cells, taken in the third trimester of pregnancy. The CDR3 loop is CASSLQGNTATLYGYTF. The DNA of the CDR3 is TGCGCCAGCAGCCTCCAAGGCAATACAGCTACTCTCTATGGCTACACCTTC.